Listed below are T cell receptor beta chains from one sample, sequenced in a study of blood T cell repertoires in COVID-19. Using immunoSEQ multiplex PCR, the repertoire was profiled, and TCRdb retains in-frame clones only, with some absent. The sample lists roughly 73,000 clones, around 75% occurring once. Sequenced: peripheral blood. The source of these receptors is a man in his 70s with acute or convalescent COVID-19. The CDR3 runs from the conserved cysteine through the conserved F or W. D genes are given only for firm matches. Size is stated for part of the rows, as once, few or many counts, or as a class when the clone is expanded.

abundance: many; d_gene: TRBD2; j_gene: TRBJ2-7; v_gene: TRBV5-4; CDR3aa: CASSLAGGPSEQYF; CDR3nt: TGTGCCAGCAGTCTAGCGGGAGGGCCCTCCGAGCAGTACTTC
abundance: .; d_gene: TRBD2; j_gene: TRBJ2-3; v_gene: TRBV7-9; CDR3aa: CASSLLTSVDTDTQYF; CDR3nt: TGTGCCAGCAGCTTATTAACTAGCGTGGACACAGATACGCAGTATTTT
abundance: few; d_gene: TRBD1; j_gene: TRBJ2-7; v_gene: TRBV28; CDR3aa: CASTYGGQGWYEQYF; CDR3nt: TGTGCCAGCACCTACGGGGGACAGGGATGGTACGAGCAGTACTTC
abundance: .; d_gene: .; j_gene: TRBJ2-5; v_gene: TRBV5-1; CDR3aa: CASTPLGSIEETQYF; CDR3nt: TGCGCCAGCACCCCGTTGGGCTCTATCGAAGAGACCCAGTACTTC
abundance: .; d_gene: .; j_gene: TRBJ2-7; v_gene: TRBV5-6; CDR3aa: CASSSRGEGSFGDEQYF; CDR3nt: TGTGCCAGCAGCTCACGGGGAGAAGGGTCATTTGGGGACGAGCAGTACTTC
abundance: .; d_gene: .; j_gene: TRBJ2-5; v_gene: TRBV7-9; CDR3aa: CASSAGWGQETQYF; CDR3nt: TGTGCCAGCAGCGCGGGGTGGGGACAAGAGACCCAGTACTTC
abundance: few; d_gene: TRBD2; j_gene: TRBJ2-1; v_gene: TRBV27; CDR3aa: CASSLSPSGTYNEQFF; CDR3nt: TGTGCCAGCAGTTTATCACCTAGCGGGACCTACAATGAGCAGTTCTTC
abundance: .; d_gene: TRBD2; j_gene: TRBJ2-5; v_gene: TRBV10-3; CDR3aa: CAISVPPGTSGGQETQYF; CDR3nt: TGTGCCATCAGTGTTCCCCCCGGGACTAGCGGGGGCCAAGAGACCCAGTACTTC
abundance: .; d_gene: TRBD2; j_gene: TRBJ2-1; v_gene: TRBV19; CDR3aa: CASSIGLAASNEQFF; CDR3nt: TGTGCCAGTAGTATCGGACTAGCTGCAAGCAATGAGCAGTTCTTC
abundance: .; d_gene: TRBD1; j_gene: TRBJ2-3; v_gene: TRBV7-3; CDR3aa: CASKVGQGADTQYF; CDR3nt: TGTGCCAGCAAAGTAGGGCAGGGGGCGGATACGCAGTATTTT
abundance: .; d_gene: TRBD1; j_gene: TRBJ1-2; v_gene: TRBV29-1; CDR3aa: CSVVLAGGLGYGYTF; CDR3nt: TGCAGCGTTGTCCTCGCAGGGGGACTTGGGTATGGCTACACCTTC
abundance: .; d_gene: .; j_gene: TRBJ1-2; v_gene: TRBV7-2; CDR3aa: CASSSYDGRGGYTF; CDR3nt: TGTGCCAGCAGCTCATATGACGGGAGGGGTGGCTACACCTTC
abundance: .; d_gene: TRBD1; j_gene: TRBJ1-2; v_gene: TRBV16; CDR3aa: CASSRGQGGYTF; CDR3nt: TGTGCCAGCAGCCGGGGACAGGGAGGCTACACCTTC
abundance: .; d_gene: .; j_gene: TRBJ1-2; v_gene: TRBV7-9; CDR3aa: CASSLGGQNYGYTF; CDR3nt: TGTGCCAGCAGCCTCGGGGGGCAGAACTATGGCTACACCTTC
abundance: .; d_gene: .; j_gene: TRBJ1-1; v_gene: TRBV5-1; CDR3aa: CASSPGHPEAFF; CDR3nt: TGCGCCAGCAGCCCCGGACATCCTGAAGCTTTCTTT
abundance: .; d_gene: TRBD1; j_gene: TRBJ2-4; v_gene: TRBV6-6; CDR3aa: CASSTGQGVAKNIQYF; CDR3nt: TGTGCCAGCAGTACTGGACAGGGGGTAGCCAAAAACATTCAGTACTTC
abundance: .; d_gene: TRBD1; j_gene: TRBJ2-1; v_gene: TRBV9; CDR3aa: CASSVKGQDYNEQFF; CDR3nt: TGTGCCAGCAGCGTTAAGGGACAGGACTACAATGAGCAGTTCTTC
abundance: .; d_gene: TRBD2; j_gene: TRBJ2-1; v_gene: TRBV10-2; CDR3aa: CASTLGGLAGGGYNEQFF; CDR3nt: TGCGCCAGCACTTTGGGAGGGCTAGCGGGAGGAGGATACAATGAGCAGTTCTTC